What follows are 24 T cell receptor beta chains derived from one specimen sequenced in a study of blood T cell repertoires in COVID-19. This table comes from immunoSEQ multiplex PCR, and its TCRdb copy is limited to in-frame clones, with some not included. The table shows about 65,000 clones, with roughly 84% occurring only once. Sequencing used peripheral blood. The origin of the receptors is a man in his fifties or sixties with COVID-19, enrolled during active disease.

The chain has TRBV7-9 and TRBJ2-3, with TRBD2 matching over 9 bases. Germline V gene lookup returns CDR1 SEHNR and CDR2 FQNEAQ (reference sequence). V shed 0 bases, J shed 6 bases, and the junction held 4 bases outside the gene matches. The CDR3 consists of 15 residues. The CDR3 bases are TGTGCCAGCAGCTTAGCTAGCGGGAGAAGGGATACGCAGTATTTT. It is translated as CASSLASGRRDTQYF.

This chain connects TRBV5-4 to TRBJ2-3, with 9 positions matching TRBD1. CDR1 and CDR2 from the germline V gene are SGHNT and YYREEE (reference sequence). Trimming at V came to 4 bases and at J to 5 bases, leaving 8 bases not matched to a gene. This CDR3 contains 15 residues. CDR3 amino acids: CASSMVGQGGDTQYF. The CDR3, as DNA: TGTGCCAGCAGCATGGTGGGACAGGGTGGAGATACGCAGTATTTT.

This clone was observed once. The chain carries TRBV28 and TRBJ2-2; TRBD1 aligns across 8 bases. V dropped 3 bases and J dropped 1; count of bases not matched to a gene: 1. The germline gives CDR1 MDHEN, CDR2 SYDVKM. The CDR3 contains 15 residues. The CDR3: CASSFGTGNTGELFF. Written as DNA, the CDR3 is TGTGCCAGCAGTTTCGGGACAGGGAACACCGGGGAGCTGTTTTTT.

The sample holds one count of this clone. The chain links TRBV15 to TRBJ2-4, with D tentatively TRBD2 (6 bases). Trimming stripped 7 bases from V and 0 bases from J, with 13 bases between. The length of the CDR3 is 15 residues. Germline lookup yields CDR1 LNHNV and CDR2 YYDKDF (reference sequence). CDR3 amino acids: CATTGRTTAKNIQYF. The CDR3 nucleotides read TGTGCCACCACGGGAAGGACTACAGCCAAAAACATTCAGTACTTC.

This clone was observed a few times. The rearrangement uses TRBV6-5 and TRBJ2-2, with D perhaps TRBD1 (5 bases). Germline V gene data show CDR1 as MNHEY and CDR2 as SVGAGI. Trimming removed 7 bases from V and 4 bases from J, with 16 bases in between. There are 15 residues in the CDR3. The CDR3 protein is CASTAGHLPTGELFF. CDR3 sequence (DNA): TGTGCCAGCACGGCAGGGCACCTCCCCACCGGGGAGCTGTTTTTT.

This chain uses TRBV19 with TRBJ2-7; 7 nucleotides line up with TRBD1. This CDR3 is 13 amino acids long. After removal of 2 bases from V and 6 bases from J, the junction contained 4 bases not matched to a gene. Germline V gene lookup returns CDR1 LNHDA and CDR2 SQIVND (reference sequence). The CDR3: CASSITNRGEQYF. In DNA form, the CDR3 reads TGTGCCAGTAGTATAACTAACAGGGGCGAGCAGTACTTC.

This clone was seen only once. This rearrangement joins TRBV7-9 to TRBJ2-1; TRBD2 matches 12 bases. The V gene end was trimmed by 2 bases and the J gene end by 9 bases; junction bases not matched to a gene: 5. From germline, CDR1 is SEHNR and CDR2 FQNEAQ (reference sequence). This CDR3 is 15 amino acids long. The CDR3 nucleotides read TGTGCCAGCAGCTTACTAGCGGGAGGGCACGGTGAGCAGTTCTTC. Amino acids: CASSLLAGGHGEQFF. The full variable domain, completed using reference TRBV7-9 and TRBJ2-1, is DTGVSQNPRHKITKRGQNVTFRCDPISEHNRLYWYRQTLGQGPEFLTYFQNEAQLEKSRLLSDRFSAERPKGSFSTLEIQRTEQGDSAMYLCASSLLAGGHGEQFFGPGTRLTVL.

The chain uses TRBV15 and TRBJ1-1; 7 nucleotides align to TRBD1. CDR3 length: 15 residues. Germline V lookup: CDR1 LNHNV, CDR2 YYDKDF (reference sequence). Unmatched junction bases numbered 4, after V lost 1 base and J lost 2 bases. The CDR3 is CATSRGDRDNTEAFF. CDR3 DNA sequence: TGTGCCACCAGCAGAGGCGACAGGGACAACACTGAAGCTTTCTTT. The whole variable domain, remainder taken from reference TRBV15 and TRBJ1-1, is DAMVIQNPRYQVTQFGKPVTLSCSQTLNHNVMYWYQQKSSQAPKLLFHYYDKDFNNEADTPDNFQSRRPNTSFCFLDIRSPGLGDTAMYLCATSRGDRDNTEAFFGQGTRLTVV.

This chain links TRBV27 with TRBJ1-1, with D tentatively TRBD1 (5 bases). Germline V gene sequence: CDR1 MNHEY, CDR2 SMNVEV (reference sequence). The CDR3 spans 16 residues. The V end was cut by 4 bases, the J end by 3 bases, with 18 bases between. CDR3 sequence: CASSSASRGRDTEAFF. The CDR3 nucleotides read TGTGCCAGCAGTTCCGCCTCGCGGGGCAGAGACACTGAAGCTTTCTTT.

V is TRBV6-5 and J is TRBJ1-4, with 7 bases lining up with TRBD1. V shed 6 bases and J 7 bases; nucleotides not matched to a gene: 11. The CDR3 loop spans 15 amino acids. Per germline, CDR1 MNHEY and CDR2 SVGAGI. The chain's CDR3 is CASSRGRGRLEKLFF. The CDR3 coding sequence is TGTGCCAGCAGCCGCGGGAGGGGGCGCCTTGAAAAACTGTTTTTT.

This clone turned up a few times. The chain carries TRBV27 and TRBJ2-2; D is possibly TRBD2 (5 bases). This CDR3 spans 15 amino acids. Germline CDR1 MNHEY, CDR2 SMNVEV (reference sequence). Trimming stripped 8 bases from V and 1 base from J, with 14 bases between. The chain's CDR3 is CASASESGNTGELFF. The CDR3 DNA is TGTGCCAGCGCCTCGGAGAGCGGGAACACCGGGGAGCTGTTTTTT.

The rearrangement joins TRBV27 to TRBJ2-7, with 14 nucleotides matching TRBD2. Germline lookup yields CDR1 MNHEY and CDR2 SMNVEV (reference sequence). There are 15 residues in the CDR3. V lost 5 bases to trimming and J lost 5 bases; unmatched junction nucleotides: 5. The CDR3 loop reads CASSPGLAGGHEQYF. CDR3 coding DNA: TGTGCCAGCAGTCCCGGACTAGCGGGAGGTCACGAGCAGTACTTC.

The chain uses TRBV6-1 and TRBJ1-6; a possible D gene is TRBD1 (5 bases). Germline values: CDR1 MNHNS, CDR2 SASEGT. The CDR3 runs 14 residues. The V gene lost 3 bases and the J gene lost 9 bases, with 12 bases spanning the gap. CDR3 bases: TGTGCCAGCAGTGACAGGGAGGGTGTTTCACCCCTCCACTTT. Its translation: CASSDREGVSPLHF.

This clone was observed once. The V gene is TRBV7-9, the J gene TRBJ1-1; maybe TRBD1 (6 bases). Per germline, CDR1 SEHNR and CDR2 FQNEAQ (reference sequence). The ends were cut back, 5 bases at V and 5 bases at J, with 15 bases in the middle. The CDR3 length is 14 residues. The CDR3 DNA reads TGTGCCAGCAGCCTCACAGGGTTGGGGACTGAAGCTTTCTTT. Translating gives CASSLTGLGTEAFF.

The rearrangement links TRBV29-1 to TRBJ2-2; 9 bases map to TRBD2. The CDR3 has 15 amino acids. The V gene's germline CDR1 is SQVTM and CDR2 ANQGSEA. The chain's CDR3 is CSEPLLAGSTGELFF. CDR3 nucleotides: TGCAGTGAGCCTCTCCTAGCGGGATCCACCGGGGAGCTGTTTTTT.

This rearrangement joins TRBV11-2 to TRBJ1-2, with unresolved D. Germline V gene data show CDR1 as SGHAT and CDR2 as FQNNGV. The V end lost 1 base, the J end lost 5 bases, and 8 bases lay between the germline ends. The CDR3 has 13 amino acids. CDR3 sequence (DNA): TGTGCCAGCAGCTTAGTCGGAGAATATGGCTACACCTTC. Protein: CASSLVGEYGYTF.

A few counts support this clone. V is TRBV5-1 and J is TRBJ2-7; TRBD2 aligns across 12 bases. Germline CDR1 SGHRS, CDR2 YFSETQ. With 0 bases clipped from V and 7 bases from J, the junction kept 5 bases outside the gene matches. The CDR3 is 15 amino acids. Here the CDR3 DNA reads TGCGCCAGCAGCTTGGGACTAGCGGGAGCAAGGGAGCAGTACTTC. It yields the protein CASSLGLAGAREQYF.

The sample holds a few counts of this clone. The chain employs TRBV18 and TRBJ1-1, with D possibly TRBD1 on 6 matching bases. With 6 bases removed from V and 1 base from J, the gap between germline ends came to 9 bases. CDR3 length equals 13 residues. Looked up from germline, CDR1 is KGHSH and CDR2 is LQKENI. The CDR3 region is CASSVGQNTEAFF. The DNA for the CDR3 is TGTGCCAGCTCCGTGGGACAGAACACTGAAGCTTTCTTT.

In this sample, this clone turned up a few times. In nucleotides, the CDR3 is TGCAGCGTTGAAGGGACTAGCGGGAGTCTCGAGCAGTACTTC. This encodes CSVEGTSGSLEQYF. The chain joins TRBV29-1 to TRBJ2-7; TRBD2 aligns across 13 bases. The germline V gene has CDR1 SQVTM and CDR2 ANQGSEA. This CDR3 contains 14 residues. V lost 1 base to trimming and J lost 6 bases; unmatched junction nucleotides: 3.

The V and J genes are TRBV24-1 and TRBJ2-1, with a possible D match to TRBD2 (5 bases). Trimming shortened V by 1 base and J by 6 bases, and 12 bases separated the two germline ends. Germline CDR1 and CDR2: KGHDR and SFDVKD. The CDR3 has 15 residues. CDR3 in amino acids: CATSDFRTFGNEQFF. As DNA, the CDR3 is TGTGCCACCAGTGATTTTAGGACTTTTGGCAATGAGCAGTTCTTC.

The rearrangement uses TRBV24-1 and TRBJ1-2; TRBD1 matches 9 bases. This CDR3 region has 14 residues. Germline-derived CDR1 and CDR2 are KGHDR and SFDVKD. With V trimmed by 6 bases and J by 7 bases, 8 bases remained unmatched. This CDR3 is CATSPPGQGVGYTF. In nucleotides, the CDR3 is TGTGCCACCAGTCCCCCGGGACAGGGTGTTGGCTACACCTTC.

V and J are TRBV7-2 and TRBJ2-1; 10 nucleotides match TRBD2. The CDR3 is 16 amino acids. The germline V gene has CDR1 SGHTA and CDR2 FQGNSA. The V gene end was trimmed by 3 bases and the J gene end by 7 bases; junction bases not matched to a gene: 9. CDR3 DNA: TGTGCCAGCAGCTTTGGTGCACTAGCGGGACGGAATGAGCAGTTCTTC. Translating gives CASSFGALAGRNEQFF.

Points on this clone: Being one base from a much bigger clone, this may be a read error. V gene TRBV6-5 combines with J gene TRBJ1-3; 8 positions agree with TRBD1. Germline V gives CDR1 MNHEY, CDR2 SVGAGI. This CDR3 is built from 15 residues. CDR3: CASSPRTGTGNIIYF. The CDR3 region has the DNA TGTGCCAGCAGTCCCCGGACAGGGACTGGAAACATCATATATTTT.

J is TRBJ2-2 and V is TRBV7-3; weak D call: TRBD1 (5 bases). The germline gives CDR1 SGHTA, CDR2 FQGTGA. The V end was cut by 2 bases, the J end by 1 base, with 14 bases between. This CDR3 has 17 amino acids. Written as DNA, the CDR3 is TGTGCCAGCAGCTTACTGAGGACGGACATGAACACCGGGGAGCTGTTTTTT. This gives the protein CASSLLRTDMNTGELFF.